The T cell receptor (beta chain) described here comes from a study of blood T cell repertoires in COVID-19. About the research overall: PBMCs, B-cell-depleted T cells, or T cells were the source of the cDNA or gDNA that made up the material.

V was pared by 6 bases and J by 9 bases, with 12 bases between. Looked up from germline, CDR1 is SGHDN and CDR2 is FVKESK. CDR3 length: 13 residues. Profiling relied on immunoSEQ multiplex PCR, and the TCRdb table lists in-frame clones only, not all of them. The table lists under 200,000 clones, around four fifths of them singletons. The specimen was peripheral blood. The source of this sequence is a woman in her 70s with COVID-19, enrolled during active disease. The chain recombines TRBV14 with TRBJ1-6, with D uncertain. The CDR3 DNA follows: TGTGCCAGCAGTCATCCGGGTCGTTCACCCCTCCACTTT. Translating it yields CASSHPGRSPLHF.